This entry concerns a single T cell receptor beta chain. The antigen is undetermined. PCR primers comprised 60 Vbeta and 13 Jbeta primers. TCRdb's table, derived via immunoSEQ multiplex PCR, lists solely in-frame clones and lacks some. The table lists around 200,000 clones, 84% of them singletons. These data belong to a study of cytomegalovirus exposure and HLA in healthy donors. Study-level results: What was likely a sequencing artifact was a cluster of highly shared sequence variants. The authors enumerated roughly 180 TCR beta chains as linked to cytomegalovirus. Among donors in an Asian-associated ancestry cluster, a later analysis reportedly found fewer N-insertions than the roughly 700-donor mean.

This sequence was found in a woman between 45 and 60 years old in good health and CMV-seropositive. The sequencing sample was made of PBMCs.

CDR3 in DNA: TGTGCCAGCAGTCCGGGACAGACGTACGAGCAGTACTTC. Amino acid sequence: CASSPGQTYEQYF. The chain carries TRBV27 and TRBJ2-7; 7 positions agree with TRBD1. Looked up from germline, CDR1 is MNHEY and CDR2 is SMNVEV (reference sequence). This CDR3 spans 13 amino acids. Trimming at V came to 5 bases and at J to 4 bases, leaving 5 bases not matched to a gene.